Reported below is one T cell receptor (beta chain). Its specificity is unknown. The data originate from a study of post-analysis software for immune sequencing data. Study overall: The cohort encompassed relapsing-remitting, secondary progressive and progressive-relapsing multiple sclerosis disease courses. Whole-study findings and limits: Controls showed lower frequencies than patients for 4 or 5 TRBV segments, and TRBV5-6, TRBV5-1 and TRBV20-1 were among these. Controls showed significantly higher normalized Chao1 diversity than did multiple sclerosis patients.

Researchers reported that TCR beta cDNA libraries carried unique molecular identifiers. A population of roughly 0.95 to 10 million T cells gave rise to roughly 490,000 cDNA molecules. In TCRdb, the PCR reads were re-called with MiXCR into one record per CDR3 protein. The sample lists about 770,000 distinct CDR3 sequences, around 45% seen once, with roughly 5% in the top ten. This CDR3 is built from 20 residues. CDR1 is SEHNR and CDR2 is FQNEAQ in the germline V gene (reference sequence). V was trimmed by 5 bases and J by 8 bases, leaving 36 bases between them. This chain connects TRBV7-9 to TRBJ2-5; D is tentatively TRBD1 or TRBD2 (5 bases each). Material: blood. This clonotype was obtained from a girl aged 5 to 17 with multiple sclerosis. In nucleotides, the CDR3 is TGTGCCAGCAGCCTATCCCGCATCCCCGGGGCTGCCGTTGACCATGAAACCCAGTACTTC. Protein product: CASSLSRIPGAAVDHETQYF.